This TCR beta chain was found in a study of shared clonotypes between healthy human individuals. Study-level results: Sequencing depth was expected to affect clonotype sharing among donors.

For this clone: Its matching antigen is unknown.

The CDR3 contains 16 residues. V dropped 1 base and J dropped 3; count of bases not matched to a gene: 5. The germline gives CDR1 LGHNA, CDR2 YNFKEQ. Authors' processing steps: As immunoSEQ supplied junction-only sequences (without quality scores), filtering differed. Sequencing was performed with immunoSEQ multiplex PCR; in TCRdb, only in-frame clones are kept and a portion is missing. V and J calls and clone size are given by that table; D and trimming were obtained from the DNA. The sample holds about 710,000 clones, 73% seen once. The chain recombines TRBV4-2 with TRBJ2-1; 8 bases are shared with TRBD2. Sequencing was done on a sample of memory CD4+ T cells sorted from blood. Subset defined: CD45RA-negative fraction. The clonotype was recovered from a woman aged 25 to 39 in good health. The CDR3 DNA is TGTGCCAGCAGCCAAGGGGGGAGCGGGAGCTACAATGAGCAGTTCTTC. Translating gives CASSQGGSGSYNEQFF.